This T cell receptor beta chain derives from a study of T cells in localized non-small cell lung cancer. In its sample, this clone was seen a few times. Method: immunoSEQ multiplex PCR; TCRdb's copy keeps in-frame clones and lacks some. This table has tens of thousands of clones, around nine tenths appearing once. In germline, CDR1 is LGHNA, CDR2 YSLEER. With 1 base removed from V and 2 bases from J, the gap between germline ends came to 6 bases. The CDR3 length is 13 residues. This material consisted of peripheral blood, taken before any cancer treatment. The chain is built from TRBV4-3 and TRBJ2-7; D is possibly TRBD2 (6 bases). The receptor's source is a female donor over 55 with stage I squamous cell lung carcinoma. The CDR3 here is CASSQGLAYEQYF. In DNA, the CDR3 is TGCGCCAGCAGCCAAGGACTAGCCTACGAGCAGTACTTC.